The source of this T cell receptor (beta chain) is a study of blood T cell repertoires in COVID-19. As for the study in general: COVID-19 samples collected from the United States, Italy and Spain covered acute and convalescent phases. Nucleic acid was either cDNA or gDNA, and it came from T cells, B-cell-depleted T cells, or PBMCs.

Germline V lookup: CDR1 SNHLY, CDR2 FYNNEI. The CDR3 loop spans 15 amino acids. V was pared by 6 bases and J by 1 base, with 7 bases of the junction left unmatched. The protocol was immunoSEQ multiplex PCR, while the TCRdb copy is restricted to in-frame clones and leaves out a portion. The repertoire holds about 200,000 clones, with roughly 85% as singletons. Sequenced sample: peripheral blood. This TCR came from a man between 60 and 70 years old with acute or convalescent COVID-19. V usage is TRBV2 and J usage is TRBJ2-5; 8 bases are a match to TRBD1. The CDR3 is CASSNPTGVQETQYF. CDR3 in DNA: TGTGCCAGCAGCAATCCGACAGGGGTCCAAGAGACCCAGTACTTC. Looking up the rest from reference TRBV2 and TRBJ2-5 gives the full variable domain: EPEVTQTPSHQVTQMGQEVILRCVPISNHLYFYWYRQILGQKVEFLVSFYNNEISEKSEIFDDQFSVERPDGSNFTLKIRSTKLEDSAMYFCASSNPTGVQETQYFGPGTRLLVL.